This T cell receptor (beta chain) was sequenced during a study of T-cell memory formation after mild COVID-19. Study-wide context: For the most part, TCR clusters were specific to one donor.

CDR3 length: 14 amino acids. Germline assignment: CDR1 DFQATT and CDR2 SNEGSKA (reference sequence). Trimming took off 3 bases at V and 4 bases at J, with 14 bases between the two ends. TCRdb reprocessed the 5' RACE reads with MiXCR, giving one entry per CDR3 protein. The data contain hundreds of thousands of distinct CDR3 sequences, just over 20% of them singletons. A few counts support this clonotype. Sequencing was done on a sample of PBMCs or a T cell subset sorted from them (not recorded which). The sequence was obtained from an adult woman who had mild COVID-19 (a few samples of this study predate the infection). Cell type and time point are not known. The rearrangement joins TRBV20-1 to TRBJ2-3; no clear D. The CDR3, as DNA: TGCAGTGCTAGTTCCCCTCCGGGCCCAGATACGCAGTATTTT. Protein product: CSASSPPGPDTQYF.